This T cell receptor (beta chain) was observed in a study of T cells in localized non-small cell lung cancer. Study findings and constraints: Sequencing, confined to only one tumor region, leaves heterogeneity possible. Uninvolved adjacent lung had more T cell clonality than any other tissue, topping tumor. Overall survival was longer when the density of T cells in the blood was higher. Median detection of top 100 tumor clones in adjacent lung was about 52 clones.

Assay: immunoSEQ multiplex PCR; the TCRdb copy retains only in-frame clones and omits some. Among about 39,000 clones listed, about 85% were seen once. A note on this clone: Its target is not known.

This receptor was identified in a woman aged 35-75 years with stage II squamous cell lung carcinoma. Sequences were derived from PBMCs, sampled before any cancer treatment.

The CDR3 is CASSPGLAGSTLYNEQFF. The CDR3 bases are TGTGCCAGCTCACCAGGACTAGCGGGATCCACACTTTACAATGAGCAGTTCTTC. The rearrangement uses TRBV18 and TRBJ2-1; 12 bases agree with TRBD2. Trimming took 2 bases from V and 4 from J; bases not matched to a gene: 9. Germline V lookup: CDR1 KGHSH, CDR2 LQKENI. CDR3 length: 18 residues. Looking up the rest from reference TRBV18 and TRBJ2-1 gives the full variable domain: NAGVMQNPRHLVRRRGQEARLRCSPMKGHSHVYWYRQLPEEGLKFMVYLQKENIIDESGMPKERFSAEFPKEGPSILRIQQVVRGDSAAYFCASSPGLAGSTLYNEQFFGPGTRLTVL.